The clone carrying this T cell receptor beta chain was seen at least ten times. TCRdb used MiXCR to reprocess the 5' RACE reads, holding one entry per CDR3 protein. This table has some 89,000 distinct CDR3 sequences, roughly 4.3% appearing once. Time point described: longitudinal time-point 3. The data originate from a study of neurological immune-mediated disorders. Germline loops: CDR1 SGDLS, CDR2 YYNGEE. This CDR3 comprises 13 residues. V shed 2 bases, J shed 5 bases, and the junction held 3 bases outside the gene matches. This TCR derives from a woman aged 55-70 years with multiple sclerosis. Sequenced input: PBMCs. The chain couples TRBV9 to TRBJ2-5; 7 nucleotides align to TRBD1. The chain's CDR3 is CASSVEQGETQYF. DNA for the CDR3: TGTGCCAGCAGCGTGGAACAGGGGGAGACCCAGTACTTC.